The clone carrying this TCR beta chain showed up many times. CDR3 length equals 15 residues. Germline trimming cut 0 bases from V and 7 bases from J; bases unmatched to any gene: 7. Germline assignment: CDR1 SGHVS and CDR2 FQNEAQ. The data originate from a study of regulatory T cells in long-lasting Graves disease. Building of the TCR beta libraries involved iRepertoire HTBI primers and Arm-PCR of CDR3 regions. In TCRdb, the multiplex PCR reads were re-called with MiXCR into one record per CDR3 protein. The table shows approximately 380,000 distinct CDR3 sequences, with less than 25% occurring only once. Time point reported: persistent/refractory GD, antithyroid drugs over 5 years with positive TRAb. Extracted RNA from PBMCs served as the source of the TCR library.

The sample consisted of peripheral blood mononuclear cells (PBMCs), taken when the disease was refractory, from a patient treated with antithyroid drugs. The TCR was taken from a female donor with Graves disease. The V and J genes are TRBV7-8 and TRBJ2-5, with 8 positions matching TRBD2. CDR3 protein: CASSLAVAAGVTQYF. The CDR3 DNA sequence: TGTGCCAGCAGCTTAGCGGTGGCAGCGGGAGTGACCCAGTACTTC.